These 27 T cell receptor beta chains were all obtained from the same sample, sequenced in a study of blood T cell repertoires in COVID-19. Assay: immunoSEQ multiplex PCR; the TCRdb copy retains only in-frame clones and omits some. The table has fewer than 150,000 clones, 84% seen once. Specimen: peripheral blood. These receptors all come from a woman aged 80 or over in a cohort sampled during active or convalescent COVID-19.

CDR3 region: CASSPTGTGGSTDTQYF. The CDR3 DNA reads TGCGCCAGCAGCCCCACAGGGACAGGGGGGAGCACAGATACGCAGTATTTT. The gene calls are TRBV4-1 and TRBJ2-3; TRBD1 agrees at 11 bases. V trimming: 4 bases; J trimming: 0 bases; junction bases outside the gene matches: 6. Per germline, CDR1 MGHRA and CDR2 YSYEKL. This CDR3 region has 17 residues.

V and J are TRBV5-1 and TRBJ1-1; D is unresolved. The CDR3 totals 16 residues. Trimming cost V 3 bases and J 0 bases, with 15 bases left between them. Looked up from germline, CDR1 is SGHRS and CDR2 is YFSETQ. The CDR3 nucleotides read TGCGCCAGCAGCTCCGAACCATCCCGGGTGAACACTGAAGCTTTCTTT. Amino acids: CASSSEPSRVNTEAFF.

The V gene is TRBV28, the J gene TRBJ1-1; TRBD1 might be the D (6 bases). The CDR3 totals 15 residues. V lost 6 bases to trimming and J lost 6 bases, with 20 bases between them. Germline values: CDR1 MDHEN, CDR2 SYDVKM. Here the CDR3 reads CASRRQQGSYSEAFF. For the CDR3, the DNA is TGTGCCAGCAGGCGGCAACAGGGCAGTTACTCTGAAGCTTTCTTT.

V gene TRBV19 combines with J gene TRBJ2-1; D is possibly TRBD1 (5 bases). Germline V lookup: CDR1 LNHDA, CDR2 SQIVND (reference sequence). CDR3 length: 15 amino acids. The V and J ends lost 1 base and 9 bases respectively, with 16 bases between them. CDR3 sequence: CASSIGLGWGGEQFF. For the CDR3, the DNA is TGTGCCAGTAGTATAGGACTGGGTTGGGGCGGTGAGCAGTTCTTC.

The V gene is TRBV18, the J gene TRBJ2-7, with TRBD1 as a possible D gene (5 bases). Trimming pared 3 bases from V and 1 base from J, leaving 10 bases between. This CDR3 is 14 amino acids long. Germline CDR1 is KGHSH and CDR2 is LQKENI. CDR3 loop: CASSPSRQSYEQYF. In DNA, the CDR3 is TGTGCCAGCTCACCCAGTCGACAGTCCTACGAGCAGTACTTC.

This chain uses TRBV20-1 with TRBJ1-4, with D perhaps TRBD1 (5 bases). The germline V gene encodes CDR1 DFQATT and CDR2 SNEGSKA (reference sequence). The CDR3 spans 15 residues. Trimming stripped 3 bases from V and 7 bases from J, with 18 bases between. The CDR3 DNA reads as TGCAGTGCTAGTCGCGGGGGTAAAGTTCTTGAAAAACTGTTTTTT. As protein: CSASRGGKVLEKLFF.

The rearrangement joins TRBV4-1 to TRBJ1-1, with unresolved D. V was pared by 1 base and J by 1 base, with 10 bases between. Germline CDR1 is MGHRA and CDR2 is YSYEKL. The CDR3 is made up of 15 amino acids. The CDR3 coding sequence is TGCGCCAGCAGCCAAGTCCATCCACAGAACACTGAAGCTTTCTTT. It specifies CASSQVHPQNTEAFF.

The V gene is TRBV6-2 or TRBV6-3, the J gene TRBJ1-2, with a tentative D call TRBD1 (6 bases). V gave up 2 bases and J gave up 4 bases, with 14 bases separating them. Per the germline V gene, CDR1 is MNHEY and CDR2 is SVGEGT. The CDR3 extends over 15 amino acids. The CDR3: CASSYRTGQGYGYTF. The CDR3 region has the DNA TGTGCCAGCAGTTACCGCACAGGGCAGGGCTATGGCTACACCTTC.

The J gene is TRBJ1-2, the V gene TRBV5-1; a possible D gene is TRBD1 (6 bases). The CDR3 spans 13 residues. V dropped 2 bases and J dropped 5 bases, with 10 bases sitting between them. Germline V lookup: CDR1 SGHRS, CDR2 YFSETQ. Written as DNA, the CDR3 is TGCGCCAGCAGCTTACAGGGATCATATGGCTACACCTTC. This gives the protein CASSLQGSYGYTF.

Here the CDR3 reads CASYPPGSTLGGELFF. The DNA of the CDR3 is TGTGCCAGCTATCCTCCCGGGTCTACCCTGGGTGGGGAGCTGTTTTTT. This rearrangement joins TRBV28 to TRBJ2-2; D is undetermined. This CDR3 has 16 amino acids. Germline CDR1 is MDHEN and CDR2 is SYDVKM. The ends were cut back, 8 bases at V and 8 bases at J, with 24 bases in the middle.

The chain recombines TRBV19 with TRBJ2-6, with TRBD2 matching over 7 bases. Germline V lookup: CDR1 LNHDA, CDR2 SQIVND (reference sequence). Trimming took 7 bases from V and 0 from J; bases not matched to a gene: 6. The CDR3 has 16 residues. The CDR3 loop reads CASTPWGGSGANVLTF. In nucleotides, the CDR3 is TGTGCCAGTACCCCCTGGGGGGGCTCTGGGGCCAACGTCCTGACTTTC.

The chain recombines TRBV5-1 with TRBJ1-1; 7 bases are shared with TRBD1. V shed 4 bases and J 2 bases; nucleotides not matched to a gene: 5. This CDR3 is 14 amino acids long. Germline V gives CDR1 SGHRS, CDR2 YFSETQ. CDR3 in amino acids: CASSTGVGNTEAFF. The CDR3 DNA follows: TGCGCCAGCAGCACAGGGGTTGGAAACACTGAAGCTTTCTTT.

The chain links TRBV7-9 to TRBJ2-5; 10 bases align to TRBD1. J gave up 1 base and V 3 bases, and 2 bases lay outside the gene matches. This CDR3 region has 15 residues. CDR1 is SEHNR, CDR2 FQNEAQ, per germline (reference sequence). This chain's CDR3 is CASSFGTGVQETQYF. The CDR3 DNA reads as TGTGCCAGCAGCTTCGGGACAGGGGTCCAAGAGACCCAGTACTTC.

This clone showed up just a few times. The genes are TRBV7-3 and TRBJ2-1, with TRBD2 identical over 8 bases. V lost 4 bases and J lost 7; bases outside the gene matches: 6. CDR3 size: 14 residues. Germline loops: CDR1 SGHTA, CDR2 FQGTGA. The CDR3: CASSSLAGTNEQFF. In DNA form, the CDR3 reads TGTGCCAGCAGCTCGTTAGCGGGGACGAATGAGCAGTTCTTC.

The genes are TRBV19 and TRBJ1-2; perhaps TRBD1 as D (6 bases). Germline V gives CDR1 LNHDA, CDR2 SQIVND (reference sequence). The CDR3 contains 15 residues. Trimming took 3 bases from V and 0 from J, leaving 11 bases between them. Here the CDR3 reads CASSIKGTPNYGYTF. CDR3 DNA sequence: TGTGCCAGTAGTATTAAGGGGACACCTAACTATGGCTACACCTTC.

The genes are TRBV6-5 and TRBJ2-2, with a weak D call TRBD1 (6 bases). Germline V gene data show CDR1 as MNHEY and CDR2 as SVGAGI. V lost 6 bases to trimming and J lost 3 bases, with 11 bases between them. The CDR3 is made up of 14 amino acids. The CDR3 loop reads CASRLQGDTGELFF. The CDR3 DNA follows: TGTGCCAGCAGACTACAGGGAGACACCGGGGAGCTGTTTTTT.

The chain carries TRBV5-1 and TRBJ2-2, with TRBD1 identical over 9 bases. V shed 2 bases and J 5 bases; nucleotides not matched to a gene: 4. The germline CDR1 and CDR2 sequences are SGHRS and YFSETQ. CDR3 size: 15 residues. CDR3 residues: CASSLLTGGTGELFF. The CDR3 bases are TGCGCCAGCAGCTTACTGACAGGGGGAACCGGGGAGCTGTTTTTT. Filled out from reference TRBV5-1 and TRBJ2-2, the complete variable domain reads KAGVTQTPRYLIKTRGQQVTLSCSPISGHRSVSWYQQTPGQGLQFLFEYFSETQRNKGNFPGRFSGRQFSNSRSEMNVSTLELGDSALYLCASSLLTGGTGELFFGEGSRLTVL.

This chain links TRBV19 with TRBJ1-1, with TRBD1 matching 7 bases. The trim removed 2 bases at V and 1 base at J, leaving 13 bases unmatched. This CDR3 comprises 18 residues. CDR1 LNHDA and CDR2 SQIVND come from the germline V gene (reference sequence). CDR3 nucleotide sequence: TGTGCCAGTAGTATATCGGCCTACAGGGGCATTAGGAACACTGAAGCTTTCTTT. It is translated as CASSISAYRGIRNTEAFF.

Remarks on this clone: Other DNA sequences in this specimen translate into the identical CDR3. As DNA, the CDR3 is TGTGCCAGCAGCCGGGACAGGGGCGAAGAGACCCAGTACTTC. Its protein is CASSRDRGEETQYF. V is TRBV7-2 and J is TRBJ2-5; TRBD1 matches 10 bases. This CDR3 is 14 amino acids long. Looked up from germline, CDR1 is SGHTA and CDR2 is FQGNSA. The J segment lost 3 bases and the V segment lost 5 bases, leaving 3 bases of the junction unmatched.

This chain uses TRBV3-1 (or the pseudogene TRBV3-2) with TRBJ2-6, with 7 positions matching TRBD1. Germline V CDR1 and CDR2: LGHDT, YNNKEL (reference sequence). V shed 5 bases and J 2 bases; nucleotides not matched to a gene: 3. The CDR3 runs to 15 residues. CDR3 sequence reads: CASSRQGAGANVLTF. CDR3 nucleotide sequence: TGTGCCAGCAGCAGACAGGGAGCTGGGGCCAACGTCCTGACTTTC.

The chain carries TRBV7-3 and TRBJ2-5; a weak D match, TRBD1 (6 bases). The germline V and J ends were trimmed by 0 bases and 5 bases, with 10 bases remaining between them. Germline V gene data show CDR1 as SGHTA and CDR2 as FQGTGA. The CDR3 length is 14 residues. CDR3 in amino acids: CASSLTQGSETQYF. The CDR3 nucleotides read TGTGCCAGCAGCTTAACGCAGGGGTCGGAGACCCAGTACTTC.

The J gene is TRBJ1-1, the V gene TRBV3-1 (or the pseudogene TRBV3-2), with D uncertain. The V and J ends lost 4 bases and 4 bases respectively, with 10 bases between them. In germline, CDR1 is LGHDT, CDR2 YNNKEL (reference sequence). The CDR3 spans 13 residues. The DNA for the CDR3 is TGTGCCAGCAGCCGAGGAAGTATCACTGAAGCTTTCTTT. Translation gives CASSRGSITEAFF.

Many counts were recorded for this clone. This chain joins TRBV7-3 and TRBJ2-2; 8 nucleotides agree with TRBD1. CDR3 size: 13 residues. Germline V gene lookup returns CDR1 SGHTA and CDR2 FQGTGA. V lost 5 bases to trimming and J lost 6 bases; unmatched junction nucleotides: 2. The CDR3, as DNA: TGTGCCAGCAGCCAGACAGGGGCCGGGGAGCTGTTTTTT. Its protein product is CASSQTGAGELFF.

The chain employs TRBV18 and TRBJ1-1; maybe TRBD1 (6 bases). V was pared by 0 bases and J by 3 bases, with 17 bases between. Germline V gives CDR1 KGHSH, CDR2 LQKENI. The CDR3 has 17 residues. CDR3 DNA sequence: TGTGCCAGCTCACCACCTCCCGGGGCAGGGGCGTACACTGAAGCTTTCTTT. It translates to CASSPPPGAGAYTEAFF.

The CDR3 protein is CATPPHGEAFF. DNA for the CDR3: TGTGCCACCCCCCCCCACGGGGAAGCTTTCTTT. The J gene is TRBJ1-1, the V gene TRBV10-3; unclear D gene. CDR3 length: 11 residues. V was pared by 10 bases and J by 8 bases, with 14 bases between. The germline CDR1 and CDR2 sequences are ENHRY and SYGVKD.

The J gene is TRBJ1-2, the V gene TRBV10-3; 10 bases line up with TRBD1. The CDR3 has 14 residues. The V gene's germline CDR1 is ENHRY and CDR2 SYGVKD. V lost 6 bases and J lost 3; bases outside the gene matches: 4. The CDR3 region has the DNA TGTGCCATCAGAGAGGACAGGGGGGACTATGGCTACACCTTC. The encoded protein is CAIREDRGDYGYTF.

The table lists this clone with a count of one. This chain connects TRBV18 to TRBJ1-1, with D unresolved. The CDR3 has 15 residues. Trimming pared 6 bases from V and 0 bases from J, leaving 14 bases between. Germline CDR1 and CDR2: KGHSH and LQKENI. For the CDR3, the DNA is TGTGCCAGCTCCCCCCATCGGGGTCTGAACACTGAAGCTTTCTTT. This translates into CASSPHRGLNTEAFF. Together with reference TRBV18 and TRBJ1-1, the CDR3 gives the full variable domain: NAGVMQNPRHLVRRRGQEARLRCSPMKGHSHVYWYRQLPEEGLKFMVYLQKENIIDESGMPKERFSAEFPKEGPSILRIQQVVRGDSAAYFCASSPHRGLNTEAFFGQGTRLTVV.